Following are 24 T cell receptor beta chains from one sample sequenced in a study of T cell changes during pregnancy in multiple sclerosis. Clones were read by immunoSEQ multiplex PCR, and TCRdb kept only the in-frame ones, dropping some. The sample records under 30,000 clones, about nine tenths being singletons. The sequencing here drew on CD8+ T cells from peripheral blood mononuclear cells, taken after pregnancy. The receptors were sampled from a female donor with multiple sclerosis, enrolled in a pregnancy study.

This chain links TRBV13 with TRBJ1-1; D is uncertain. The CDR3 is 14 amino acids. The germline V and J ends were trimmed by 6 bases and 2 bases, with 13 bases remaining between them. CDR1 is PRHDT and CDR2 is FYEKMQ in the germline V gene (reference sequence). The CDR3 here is CASRILNLNTEAFF. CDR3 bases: TGTGCCAGCAGGATTCTTAACCTAAACACTGAAGCTTTCTTT.

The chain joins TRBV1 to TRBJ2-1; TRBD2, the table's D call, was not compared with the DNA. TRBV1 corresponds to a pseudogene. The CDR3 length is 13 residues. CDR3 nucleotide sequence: TGCACCAGCAGCCTGCCGACTAGCGATGAGCAGTTCTTC. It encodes CTSSLPTSDEQFF.

The CDR3 DNA follows: TGTGCCTGGAGTGTAAATACTGTCGGGGAGCAGTACTTC. Translation: CAWSVNTVGEQYF. The chain links TRBV30 to TRBJ2-7, with D uncertain. The CDR3 spans 13 residues. V was cut by 0 bases and J by 7 bases, with 13 bases left in between. Germline lookup yields CDR1 GTSNPN and CDR2 SVGIG (reference sequence). Combining the CDR3 with reference TRBV30 and TRBJ2-7 gives the whole variable domain SQTIHQWPATLVQPVGSPLSLECTVEGTSNPNLYWYRQAAGRGLQLLFYSVGIGQISSEVPQNLSASRPQDRQFILSSKKLLLSDSGFYLCAWSVNTVGEQYFGPGTRLTVT.

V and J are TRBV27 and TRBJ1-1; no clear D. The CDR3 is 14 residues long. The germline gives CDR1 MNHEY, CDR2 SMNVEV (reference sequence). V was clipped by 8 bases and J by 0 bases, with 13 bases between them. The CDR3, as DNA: TGTGCCAGCCGGAGAGCACGAGTGAACACTGAAGCTTTCTTT. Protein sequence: CASRRARVNTEAFF.

The CDR3 is CASSTPQVTSEAFF. For the CDR3, the DNA is TGTGCCAGCAGCACCCCCCAGGTAACTTCTGAAGCTTTCTTT. The J gene is TRBJ1-1, the V gene TRBV7-9; no firm D call. Looked up from germline, CDR1 is SEHNR and CDR2 is FQNEAQ (reference sequence). The CDR3 is made up of 14 amino acids. V lost 5 bases to trimming and J lost 6 bases, with 16 bases between them.

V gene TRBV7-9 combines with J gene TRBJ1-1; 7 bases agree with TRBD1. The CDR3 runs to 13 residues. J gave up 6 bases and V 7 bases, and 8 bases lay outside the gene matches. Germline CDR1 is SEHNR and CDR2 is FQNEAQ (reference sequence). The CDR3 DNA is TGTGCCAGCACCCACGACAGGGCCTCTGAAGCTTTCTTT. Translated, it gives CASTHDRASEAFF.

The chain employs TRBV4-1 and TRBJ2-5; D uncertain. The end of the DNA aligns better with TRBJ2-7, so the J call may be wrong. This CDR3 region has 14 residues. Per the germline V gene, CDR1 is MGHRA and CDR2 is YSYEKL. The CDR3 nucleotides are TGCGCCAGCAGCCCTACCGACACCGACTACGAGCAGTACTTC. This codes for CASSPTDTDYEQYF.

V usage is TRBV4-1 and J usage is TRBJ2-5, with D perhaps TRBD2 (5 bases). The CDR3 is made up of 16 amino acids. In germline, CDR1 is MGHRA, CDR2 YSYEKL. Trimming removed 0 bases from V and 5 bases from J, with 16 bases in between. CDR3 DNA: TGCGCCAGCAGCCAAGATCCTGGCGGAGGCGGGGAGACCCAGTACTTC. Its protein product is CASSQDPGGGGETQYF.

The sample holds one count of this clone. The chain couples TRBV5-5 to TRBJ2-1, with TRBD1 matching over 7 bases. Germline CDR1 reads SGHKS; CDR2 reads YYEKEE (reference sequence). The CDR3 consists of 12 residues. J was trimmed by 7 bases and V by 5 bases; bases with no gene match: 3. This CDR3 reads CASSIQGNEQFF. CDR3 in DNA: TGTGCCAGCAGTATACAGGGGAATGAGCAGTTCTTC.

CDR3 in DNA: TGTGCCAGCAGCCCGACTAGCGGGAGTCTCTACAATGAGCAGTTCTTC. Its protein is CASSPTSGSLYNEQFF. The chain couples TRBV13 to TRBJ2-1; 12 bases map to TRBD2. The V gene's germline CDR1 is PRHDT and CDR2 FYEKMQ (reference sequence). Trimming at V came to 5 bases and at J to 3 bases, leaving 5 bases not matched to a gene. This CDR3 comprises 16 residues.

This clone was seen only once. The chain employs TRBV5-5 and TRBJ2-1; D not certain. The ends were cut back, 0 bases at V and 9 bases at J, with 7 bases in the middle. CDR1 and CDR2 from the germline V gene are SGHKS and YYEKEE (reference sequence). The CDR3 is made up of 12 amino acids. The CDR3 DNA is TGTGCCAGCAGCTTGGGTGCTAGTGAGCAGTTCTTC. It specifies CASSLGASEQFF.

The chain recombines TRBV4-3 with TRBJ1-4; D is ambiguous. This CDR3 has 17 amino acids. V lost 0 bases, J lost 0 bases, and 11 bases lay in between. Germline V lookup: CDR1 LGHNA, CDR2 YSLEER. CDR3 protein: CASSQEREIATNEKLFF. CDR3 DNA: TGCGCCAGCAGCCAAGAGCGGGAAATAGCAACTAATGAAAAACTGTTTTTT.

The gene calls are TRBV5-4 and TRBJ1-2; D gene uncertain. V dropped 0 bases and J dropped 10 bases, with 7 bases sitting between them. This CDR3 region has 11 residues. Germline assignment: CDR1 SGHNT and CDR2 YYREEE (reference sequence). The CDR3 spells CASSLGQIYTF. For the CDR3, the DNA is TGTGCCAGCAGCTTGGGTCAGATCTACACCTTC.

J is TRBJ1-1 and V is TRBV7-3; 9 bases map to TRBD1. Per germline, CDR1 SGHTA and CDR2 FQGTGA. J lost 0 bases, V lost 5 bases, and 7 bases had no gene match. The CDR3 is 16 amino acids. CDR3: CASSLGQGMLNTEAFF. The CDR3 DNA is TGTGCCAGCAGCCTAGGACAGGGGATGTTGAACACTGAAGCTTTCTTT.

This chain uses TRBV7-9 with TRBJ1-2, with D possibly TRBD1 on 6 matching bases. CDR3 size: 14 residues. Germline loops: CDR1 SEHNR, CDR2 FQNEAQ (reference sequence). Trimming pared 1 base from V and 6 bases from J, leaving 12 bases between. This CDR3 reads CASSLEVSGDGYTF. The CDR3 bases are TGTGCCAGCAGCTTAGAGGTCTCAGGGGATGGCTACACCTTC.

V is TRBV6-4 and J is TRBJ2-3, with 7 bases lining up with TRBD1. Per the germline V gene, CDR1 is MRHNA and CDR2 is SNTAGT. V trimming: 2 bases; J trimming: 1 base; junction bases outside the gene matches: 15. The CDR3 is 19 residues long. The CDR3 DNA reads TGTGCCAGCAGTGACGACAAAGACAGGGTTTCGTTTGGCACAGATACGCAGTATTTT. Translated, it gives CASSDDKDRVSFGTDTQYF.

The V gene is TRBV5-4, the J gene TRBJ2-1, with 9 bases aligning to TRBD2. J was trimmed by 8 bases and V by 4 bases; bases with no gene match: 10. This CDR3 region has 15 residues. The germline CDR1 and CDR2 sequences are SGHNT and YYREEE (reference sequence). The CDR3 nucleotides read TGTGCCAGCAGCCACCGCGGGAGGGCGATCGATGAGCAGTTCTTC. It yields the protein CASSHRGRAIDEQFF.

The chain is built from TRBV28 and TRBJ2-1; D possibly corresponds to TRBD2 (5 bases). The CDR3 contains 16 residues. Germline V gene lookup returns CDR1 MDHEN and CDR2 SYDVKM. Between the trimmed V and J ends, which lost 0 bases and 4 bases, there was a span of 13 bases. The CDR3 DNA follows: TGTGCCAGCAGTTTATGTTGGACTGCTACTTACAATGAGCAGTTCTTC. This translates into CASSLCWTATYNEQFF.

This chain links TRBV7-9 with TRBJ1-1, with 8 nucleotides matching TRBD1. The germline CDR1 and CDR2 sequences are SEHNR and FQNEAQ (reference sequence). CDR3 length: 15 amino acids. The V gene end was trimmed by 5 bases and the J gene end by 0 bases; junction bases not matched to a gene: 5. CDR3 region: CASSAWTGMNTEAFF. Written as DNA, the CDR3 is TGTGCCAGCAGCGCCTGGACAGGGATGAACACTGAAGCTTTCTTT.

The CDR3 here is CAWSPSGSGANVLTF. The CDR3 DNA sequence: TGTGCCTGGAGTCCGTCGGGCTCTGGGGCCAACGTCCTGACTTTC. The rearrangement links TRBV30 to TRBJ2-6, with D unresolved. Germline-derived CDR1 and CDR2 are GTSNPN and SVGIG (reference sequence). This CDR3 has 15 amino acids. V lost 2 bases to trimming and J lost 0 bases, with 8 bases between them.

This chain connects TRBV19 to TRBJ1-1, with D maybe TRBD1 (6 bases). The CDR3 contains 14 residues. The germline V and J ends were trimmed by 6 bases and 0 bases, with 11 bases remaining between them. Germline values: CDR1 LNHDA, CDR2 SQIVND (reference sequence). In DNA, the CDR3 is TGTGCCAGTAGGTTCGGGGACATGAACACTGAAGCTTTCTTT. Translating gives CASRFGDMNTEAFF.

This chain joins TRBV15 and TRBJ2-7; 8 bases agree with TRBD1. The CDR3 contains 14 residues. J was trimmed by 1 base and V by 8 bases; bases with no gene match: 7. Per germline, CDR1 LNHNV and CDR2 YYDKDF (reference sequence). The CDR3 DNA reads TGTGCCACCTCCGACAGGGGTAGGTCCTACGAGCAGTACTTC. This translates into CATSDRGRSYEQYF.

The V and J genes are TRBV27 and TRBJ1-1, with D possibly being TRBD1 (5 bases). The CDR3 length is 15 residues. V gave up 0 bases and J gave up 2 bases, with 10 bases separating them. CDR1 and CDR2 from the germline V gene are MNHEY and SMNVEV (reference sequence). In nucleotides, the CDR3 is TGTGCCAGCAGTTTATCCGACAGTTTTAACACTGAAGCTTTCTTT. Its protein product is CASSLSDSFNTEAFF.

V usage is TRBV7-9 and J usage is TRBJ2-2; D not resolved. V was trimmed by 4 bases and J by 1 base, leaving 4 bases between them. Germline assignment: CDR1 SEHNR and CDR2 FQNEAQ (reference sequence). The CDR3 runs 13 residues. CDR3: CASSSWNTGELFF. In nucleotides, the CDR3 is TGTGCCAGCAGCTCATGGAACACCGGGGAGCTGTTTTTT.